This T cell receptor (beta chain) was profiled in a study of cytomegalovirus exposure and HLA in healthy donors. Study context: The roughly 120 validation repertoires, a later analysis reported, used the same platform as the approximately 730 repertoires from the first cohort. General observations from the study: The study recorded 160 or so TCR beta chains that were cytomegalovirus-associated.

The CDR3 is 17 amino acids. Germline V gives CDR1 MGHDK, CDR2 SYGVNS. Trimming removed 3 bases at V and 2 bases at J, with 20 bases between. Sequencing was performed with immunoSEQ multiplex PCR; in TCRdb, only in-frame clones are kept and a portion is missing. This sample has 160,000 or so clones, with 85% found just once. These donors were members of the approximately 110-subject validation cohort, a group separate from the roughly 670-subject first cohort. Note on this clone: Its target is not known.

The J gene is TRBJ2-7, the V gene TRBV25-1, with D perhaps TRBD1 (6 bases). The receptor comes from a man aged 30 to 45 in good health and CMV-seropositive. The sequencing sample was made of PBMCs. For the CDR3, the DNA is TGTGCCAGCAGTGACCTCAATGGGGGCGATTTAACCTACGAGCAGTACTTC. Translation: CASSDLNGGDLTYEQYF.